The rows below give T cell receptor beta chains drawn from one sample of a study of a mutant IDH1 vaccine in newly diagnosed glioma. Some clones are missing from TCRdb's copy, which holds only in-frame ones; the method was immunoSEQ multiplex PCR. The profile shows fewer than 70,000 clones, about 84% of them singletons. No antigen has been identified for these receptors. The sequences come from PBMCs, collected from a glioma patient whose treatment included an IDH1 peptide vaccine. These receptors came from a man aged 25 to 40 with glioma. Both conserved end residues are part of each CDR3. The order of the fields is D gene, J gene, clone size, V gene, CDR3 protein, CDR3 DNA. A D gene is named only where the DNA matches it firmly. A row's size may be missing; if present it is once, few, many or a size class.

NA | TRBJ1-1 | few | TRBV5-1 | CASRSLLNTEAFF | TGCGCCAGCAGGAGCCTATTGAACACTGAAGCTTTCTTT
NA | TRBJ1-3 | NA | TRBV2 | CASIIEFISGNTIYF | TGTGCCAGCATAATTGAATTTATCTCTGGAAACACCATATATTTT
NA | TRBJ2-2 | NA | TRBV5-8 | CASSLGAGDGGELFF | TGTGCCAGCAGCTTGGGGGCAGGGGACGGCGGGGAGCTGTTTTTT
NA | TRBJ2-2 | NA | TRBV19 | CASSIQGHNTGELFF | TGTGCCAGTAGTATACAAGGACACAACACCGGGGAGCTGTTTTTT
NA | TRBJ1-1 | few | TRBV9 | CASNPQTAYTEAFF | TGTGCCAGCAACCCCCAGACGGCTTACACTGAAGCTTTCTTT
NA | TRBJ1-1 | few | TRBV21-1 | CASRTGTENTEAFF | TGTGCCAGCAGGACCGGGACAGAAAACACTGAAGCTTTCTTT
TRBD2 | TRBJ2-1 | once | TRBV11-3 | CASSLIAGAGEQFF | TGTGCCAGCAGCTTAATAGCGGGGGCAGGGGAGCAGTTCTTC
NA | TRBJ2-2 | NA | TRBV6-1 | CASSALAIRSGELFF | TGTGCCAGCAGTGCCCTCGCCATTAGATCCGGGGAGCTGTTTTTT
TRBD1 | TRBJ1-2 | once | TRBV4-1 | CASSQGLGGLGYTF | TGCGCCAGCAGCCAAGGTTTAGGGGGCCTTGGCTACACCTTC
TRBD1 | TRBJ1-5 | NA | TRBV4-2 | CASSQDPGTDNQPQHF | TGTGCCAGCAGCCAAGACCCCGGGACAGACAATCAGCCCCAGCATTTT
NA | TRBJ2-7 | NA | TRBV5-6 | CASSLLRNPYYEQYF | TGTGCCAGCAGCTTATTAAGGAACCCCTACTACGAGCAGTACTTC
NA | TRBJ1-1 | NA | TRBV5-6 | CASSLFLGVTEAFF | TGTGCCAGCAGCTTGTTCTTGGGGGTCACTGAAGCTTTCTTT
TRBD1 | TRBJ1-6 | few | TRBV6-6 | CASRQGDNSPLHF | TGTGCCAGCAGGCAGGGGGATAATTCACCCCTCCACTTT
NA | TRBJ2-3 | NA | TRBV9 | CASSPGTYLSTDTQYF | TGTGCCAGCAGCCCGGGGACCTACCTTAGCACAGATACGCAGTATTTT
NA | TRBJ2-5 | NA | TRBV30 | CAWRGSAQETQYF | TGTGCCTGGAGAGGGTCAGCTCAAGAGACCCAGTACTTC
NA | TRBJ2-5 | NA | TRBV5-6 | CASSFSLGRFQETQYF | TGTGCCAGCAGCTTTTCGCTCGGCAGGTTCCAAGAGACCCAGTACTTC
NA | TRBJ1-5 | once | TRBV2 | CASEQGGSQPQHF | TGTGCCAGCGAACAGGGTGGGAGTCAGCCCCAGCATTTT
NA | TRBJ1-6 | NA | TRBV7-9 | CASTRGENSPLHF | TGTGCCAGCACAAGGGGGGAAAATTCACCCCTCCACTTT
NA | TRBJ2-3 | NA | TRBV6-5 | CASSGTASTDTQYF | TGTGCCAGCAGTGGGACGGCTAGCACAGATACGCAGTATTTT
TRBD2 | TRBJ2-1 | NA | TRBV10-3 | CAISVSAGGDNEQFF | TGTGCCATCAGTGTTTCGGCGGGGGGCGATAATGAGCAGTTCTTC
NA | TRBJ2-3 | NA | TRBV11-3 | CASSPGTLSTDTQYF | TGTGCCAGCAGCCCAGGGACATTAAGCACAGATACGCAGTATTTT
NA | TRBJ1-5 | NA | TRBV6-5 | CASGRGHQPQHF | TGTGCCAGCGGCAGGGGCCATCAGCCCCAGCATTTT
NA | TRBJ2-7 | NA | TRBV6-6 | CASSYLQGDEQYF | TGTGCCAGCAGTTACCTGCAGGGCGACGAGCAGTACTTC
NA | TRBJ1-1 | NA | TRBV6-8 | CASSSSTEAFF | TGTGCCAGCAGTTCCTCGACTGAAGCTTTCTTT
NA | TRBJ2-2 | NA | TRBV27 | CASSFGGTGELFF | TGTGCCAGCAGTTTCGGGGGCACCGGGGAGCTGTTTTTT
NA | TRBJ1-2 | NA | TRBV7-2 | CASSSMSGIYGYTF | TGTGCCAGCAGCTCGATGTCTGGTATCTATGGCTACACCTTC
NA | TRBJ1-3 | NA | TRBV19 | CASRLTEGGTGPGNTIYF | TGTGCCAGTAGACTAACCGAAGGAGGAACAGGCCCTGGAAACACCATATATTTT
TRBD1 | TRBJ1-5 | NA | TRBV19 | CASSPGTAHSNQPQHF | TGTGCCAGTAGCCCCGGGACAGCTCATAGCAATCAGCCCCAGCATTTT
TRBD2 | TRBJ2-7 | NA | TRBV2 | CASSATSSSYEQYF | TGTGCCAGCAGTGCGACTAGCTCCTCCTACGAGCAGTACTTC
NA | TRBJ2-2 | NA | TRBV27 | CASSPSRRPGELFF | TGTGCCAGCAGTCCCTCGAGGAGACCCGGGGAGCTGTTTTTT
NA | TRBJ1-1 | few | TRBV30 | CAWSEGAGVAFF | TGTGCCTGGAGTGAGGGCGCGGGAGTAGCTTTCTTT
NA | TRBJ2-6 | few | TRBV6-6 | CASSYSRSGANVLTF | TGTGCCAGCAGTTACTCACGATCTGGGGCCAACGTCCTGACTTTC
TRBD2 | TRBJ2-3 | NA | TRBV7-9 | CASSHPSGTSVIDTQYF | TGTGCCAGCAGCCACCCATCCGGGACTAGCGTTATAGATACGCAGTATTTT
TRBD2 | TRBJ2-2 | NA | TRBV4-2 | CASSPGTSGRTGELFF | TGTGCCAGCAGCCCGGGGACTAGCGGAAGGACCGGGGAGCTGTTTTTT
NA | TRBJ2-1 | NA | TRBV5-4 | CASSNPASYNEQFF | TGTGCCAGCAGTAATCCAGCTTCCTACAATGAGCAGTTCTTC
NA | TRBJ1-2 | NA | TRBV28 | CASSFNNYGYTF | TGTGCCAGCAGTTTTAATAACTATGGCTACACCTTC
NA | TRBJ1-5 | NA | TRBV6-1 | CASSGLIGIFGNQPQHF | TGTGCCAGCAGTGGCCTTATAGGGATTTTTGGCAATCAGCCCCAGCATTTT
NA | TRBJ2-1 | NA | TRBV7-2 | CASLDRDKSYNEQFF | TGTGCCAGTCTGGACCGGGACAAGTCCTACAATGAGCAGTTCTTC
NA | TRBJ2-3 | NA | TRBV6-1 | CASRETSDTQYF | TGTGCCAGCAGAGAAACTAGCGATACGCAGTATTTT
NA | TRBJ2-1 | NA | TRBV6-1 | CASGTSIGSYNEQFF | TGTGCCAGTGGGACTTCCATTGGCTCCTACAATGAGCAGTTCTTC
TRBD1 | TRBJ2-5 | NA | TRBV5-4 | CASSSRDSRETQYF | TGTGCCAGCAGCTCGAGGGACAGTCGGGAGACCCAGTACTTC
NA | TRBJ1-2 | NA | TRBV28 | CASSSIRDTSNYGYTF | TGTGCCAGCAGTTCAATACGGGACACTTCTAACTATGGCTACACCTTC
NA | TRBJ2-5 | once | TRBV18 | CASSPPTSKETQYF | TGTGCCAGCTCACCACCTACTAGCAAAGAGACCCAGTACTTC
NA | TRBJ1-1 | NA | TRBV5-1 | CASSPTRNTEAFF | TGCGCCAGCAGCCCGACTAGGAACACTGAAGCTTTCTTT
NA | TRBJ2-2 | NA | TRBV7-8 | CASSINGGYSGTGELFF | TGTGCCAGCAGCATCAATGGGGGATATTCGGGAACCGGGGAGCTGTTTTTT
TRBD1 | TRBJ1-2 | few | TRBV2 | CASGGQINYGYTF | TGTGCCAGCGGGGGACAGATAAACTATGGCTACACCTTC
NA | TRBJ2-7 | NA | TRBV25-1 | CASSEFLSSSSYEQYF | TGTGCCAGCAGTGAATTTCTCTCTTCGAGCTCCTACGAGCAGTACTTC
TRBD2 | TRBJ2-5 | NA | TRBV19 | CASSMSSGGQETQYF | TGTGCCAGTAGTATGTCCAGCGGGGGACAAGAGACCCAGTACTTC
NA | TRBJ2-2 | NA | TRBV30 | CAWSATTAGELFF | TGTGCCTGGAGTGCAACGACGGCCGGGGAGCTGTTTTTT
NA | TRBJ2-7 | NA | TRBV7-8 | CASSLRPYEQYF | TGTGCCAGCAGCTTACGTCCCTACGAGCAGTACTTC
NA | TRBJ2-7 | NA | TRBV27 | CASSTRSSYEQYF | TGTGCCAGTTCGACTAGGAGCTCCTACGAGCAGTACTTC
NA | TRBJ2-1 | NA | TRBV27 | CASSLSSYSYNEQFF | TGTGCCAGCAGTTTAAGTAGCTATTCCTACAATGAGCAGTTCTTC
NA | TRBJ2-1 | NA | TRBV6-5 | CASSYSIPGRYNEQFF | TGTGCCAGCAGTTACTCGATTCCAGGGCGGTACAATGAGCAGTTCTTC